This is a list of T cell receptor beta chains from one sample in a study of T cells after posttransplantation cyclophosphamide. Using immunoSEQ multiplex PCR, the repertoire was profiled, and TCRdb retains in-frame clones only, with some absent. Of 11,000 or so clones in the sample, roughly 2% are singletons; the top ten hold 15% to 17%. The specimen comprised PBMCs, sampled after allogeneic stem cell transplant with posttransplant cyclophosphamide. Source of these receptors: a male patient in his thirties who received an allogeneic stem cell transplant from a related donor, was CMV-positive, and had no GVHD. Part of the T cell pool may stem from the graft donor. The CDR3 runs from the conserved cysteine through the conserved F or W. The D gene is left open where the match is weak. Clone size is stated in some rows and not others, as once, few, many or a class when expanded.

-,-,TRBV6-5,TRBJ2-5,TGTGCCAGCAGGCGGACATCTAACCACGCGGAGACCCAGTACTTC,CASRRTSNHAETQYF
-,-,TRBV7-3,TRBJ1-2,TGTGCCAGCAGCCCATCACAGGGATCCTATGGCTACACCTTC,CASSPSQGSYGYTF
-,-,TRBV28,TRBJ1-4,TGTGCCAGCAGCATGGAGGGTATTAATGAAAAACTGTTTTTT,CASSMEGINEKLFF
-,-,TRBV7-9,TRBJ1-1,TGTGCCAGCAGCTTTTTACAGGGGAACACTGAAGCTTTCTTT,CASSFLQGNTEAFF
-,TRBD2,TRBV7-9,TRBJ2-7,TGTGCCAGCTCGGGCGGGAGATTTAAGGACGAGCAGTACTTC,CASSGGRFKDEQYF
once,-,TRBV20-1,TRBJ1-2,TGCAGTGCTAGGGGAGGGCACGGCTACAACTTC,CSARGGHGYNF
few,-,TRBV9,TRBJ2-3,TGTGCCAGCAGCCCTTATATTGGGGGCGGTGGCACAGATACGCAGTATTTT,CASSPYIGGGGTDTQYF
-,-,TRBV19,TRBJ2-3,TGTGCCAGTAGTACTGGACAAATACTCACAGATACGCAGTATTTT,CASSTGQILTDTQYF
-,-,TRBV15,TRBJ2-2,TGTGCCACCAGCAGAGATCGAGGGCCGAGAACCGGGGAGCTGTTTTTT,CATSRDRGPRTGELFF
few,-,TRBV27,TRBJ2-7,TGTGCCAGCAGTTTAACGCCCTCCGTAAGCGGAACCACCTACGAGCAGTACTTC,CASSLTPSVSGTTYEQYF
-,TRBD1,TRBV7-2,TRBJ2-5,TGTGCCAGCAGCTTGGACAGGCGGAGGGAGACCCAGTACTTC,CASSLDRRRETQYF
-,-,TRBV4-1,TRBJ1-6,TGCGCCAGCAACCTCACAATTTCCTCACCCCTCCACTTT,CASNLTISSPLHF
-,TRBD2,TRBV10-3,TRBJ2-3,TGTGCCACCACGGCCGCGGGGGGGAGCACAGATACGCAGTATTTT,CATTAAGGSTDTQYF
-,-,TRBV28,TRBJ1-5,TGTGCCAGCAGTTCCCTGAATCAGCCCCAGCATTTT,CASSSLNQPQHF
-,TRBD1,TRBV5-8,TRBJ2-1,TGTGCCAGCGGAAAGGGGACAGCCTCCTACAATGAGCAGCTCTTC,CASGKGTASYNEQLF
-,-,TRBV7-2,TRBJ2-7,TGTGCCAGCAGCTTCTCGGGGGGTGGGACAAGTACAACCTACGAGCAGTACTTC,CASSFSGGGTSTTYEQYF
few,TRBD2,TRBV20-1,TRBJ2-1,TGCAGCCCTAGCGGGAGGGGGCAGTTCTTC,CSPSGRGQFF
-,TRBD1,TRBV27,TRBJ1-2,TGTGCCACCATCATATCCAGTGGGACAGGGGCGGGTGGCTACACCTTC,CATIISSGTGAGGYTF
few,TRBD2,TRBV4-2,TRBJ2-5,TGTGCCAGCAGCCCGCAGTTTGGGGGGGAACAAGAGACCCAGTACTTC,CASSPQFGGEQETQYF
-,-,TRBV20-1,TRBJ2-1,TGCAGTGCTAGTATGGAGGAGCAGTTCTTC,CSASMEEQFF
few,-,TRBV5-1,TRBJ1-2,TGCGCCAGCAGCTTTGGAGGCATTGGCTACACCTTC,CASSFGGIGYTF
few,-,TRBV11-3,TRBJ2-2,TGTGCCAGCAGCTTGAGTGTGCAGGCCTCGAACACCGGGGAGCTGTTTTTT,CASSLSVQASNTGELFF
-,TRBD1,TRBV19,TRBJ2-7,TGTGCCAGTAGCCACTCGGGACAGGGGACCTACGAGCAGTACTTC,CASSHSGQGTYEQYF
-,TRBD2,TRBV9,TRBJ2-4,TGTGCCAGCAGCCCGGGGACTAGCGGGAGGGGACAGGGTGCCAAAAACATTCAGTACTTC,CASSPGTSGRGQGAKNIQYF
-,-,TRBV5-8,TRBJ1-6,TGTGCCAGCAGCTTGAACCGCAGACTTAATTCACCCCTCCACTTT,CASSLNRRLNSPLHF
-,-,TRBV9,TRBJ2-7,TGTGCCAGCAGCGTAGCCCCAGGGTCCGACGAGCAGTACTTC,CASSVAPGSDEQYF
few,TRBD2,TRBV28,TRBJ2-7,TGTGCCAGCAGTTTATGGACAGCGGGGAGTCCCTATTACGAGCAGTACTTC,CASSLWTAGSPYYEQYF
-,-,TRBV12-5,TRBJ1-1,TGTGCTAGTGGCACAGACAGGACGAACACTGAAGCTTTCTTT,CASGTDRTNTEAFF
few,-,TRBV27,TRBJ2-7,TGTGCCAGCAGTCCAGGCGTGGGGGCCGAGGATTACGAGCAGTACTTC,CASSPGVGAEDYEQYF
-,TRBD2,TRBV28,TRBJ2-7,TGTGCCAGCACCAGTGGAGCAGCGGGGATGGACTACGAGCAGTACTTC,CASTSGAAGMDYEQYF
-,TRBD2,TRBV7-8,TRBJ2-7,TGTGCCATCCTCAATTTTAGCGGGAAGACCTACGAGCAGTACTTC,CAILNFSGKTYEQYF
-,TRBD2,TRBV7-6,TRBJ2-3,TGTGCCAGCAGCGCGACTAGCGGGAGGGGGACAGATACGCAGTATTTT,CASSATSGRGTDTQYF
-,TRBD1,TRBV10-3,TRBJ1-1,TGTGCCATCAGTGGGGGGACAGGGTCGGCAAATGAAGCTTTCTTT,CAISGGTGSANEAFF
-,-,TRBV7-2,TRBJ2-4,TGTGCCAGCAGCTTAGAAGCGATTCGGAACATTCAGTACTTC,CASSLEAIRNIQYF
few,-,TRBV5-1,TRBJ2-7,TGCGCCAGCAGCTTGATTCTTGGGGCCTCCTACGAGCAGTACTTC,CASSLILGASYEQYF
-,TRBD1,TRBV5-1,TRBJ1-2,TGCGCCAGCAGCTGGGACAGTCCAACCTATGGCTACACCTTC,CASSWDSPTYGYTF
-,-,TRBV12-5,TRBJ1-5,TGTGCTAGTGGTTTTGAGGACAATCAGCCCCAGCATTTT,CASGFEDNQPQHF
few,-,TRBV7-2,TRBJ1-5,TGTGCCAGCAGCCCATGGGGGGGAAATCAGCCCCAGCATTTT,CASSPWGGNQPQHF
-,TRBD1,TRBV5-1,TRBJ2-2,TGCGCCAGCAGCTCCAGAACAGGGGACACCGGGGAGCTGTTTTTT,CASSSRTGDTGELFF
few,TRBD2,TRBV5-1,TRBJ2-3,TGCGCCTGCACCATGGGACTAGGCCCTCAAGATACGCAGTATTTT,CACTMGLGPQDTQYF
few,-,TRBV7-9,TRBJ1-2,TGTGCCAGCAGCATTTCCCCAGGGGAATATGGTGGGTACACCTTC,CASSISPGEYGGYTF
few,TRBD1,TRBV10-3,TRBJ1-2,TGTGCCACCCGGGACAGTGACTATGGCTACACCTTC,CATRDSDYGYTF
few,TRBD2,TRBV7-3,TRBJ2-1,TGTGCCAGCAGCTTACTACTAGCGGGAGCCAATGAGCAGTTCTTC,CASSLLLAGANEQFF
few,-,TRBV4-3,TRBJ2-3,TGCGCCAGCAGCCAAGGGTCCGGCGGCCGCACAGATACGCAGTATTTT,CASSQGSGGRTDTQYF
few,TRBD2,TRBV7-8,TRBJ2-5,TGTGCCAGCAGCTCACGGACTAGCGGGGGACCCCAAGAGACCCAGTACTTC,CASSSRTSGGPQETQYF
few,TRBD2,TRBV7-9,TRBJ2-7,TGTGCCAGCAGCCTAGCGGGGGCCCCGAGGGAGCAGTACTTC,CASSLAGAPREQYF
-,-,TRBV7-9,TRBJ1-1,TGTGCCAGCAGCCTACCCGGGACATCTGAAGCTTTCTTT,CASSLPGTSEAFF
-,TRBD1,TRBV28,TRBJ1-2,TGTGCCAGCAGTCAGGGGGCTAACTATGGCTACACCTTC,CASSQGANYGYTF
few,TRBD1,TRBV7-9,TRBJ2-7,TGTGCCAGCAGCTTAGCGCGGGGACAGGGTCCCTACGAGCAGTACTTC,CASSLARGQGPYEQYF
few,TRBD2,TRBV6-5,TRBJ2-5,TGTGCCAGCAGTTACTCGCTAGCGGGCCTTGGGGAGACCCAGTACTTC,CASSYSLAGLGETQYF
few,-,TRBV6-6,TRBJ1-2,TGTGCCAGCACCGTCGACGGGTATGGCTACACCTTC,CASTVDGYGYTF
few,TRBD1,TRBV7-2,TRBJ1-2,TGTGCCAGCAGCTTTCGACAGGGGGATGGCTACACCTTC,CASSFRQGDGYTF
few,-,TRBV5-1,TRBJ1-6,TGCGCCAGCAGCTTAGATACCATCCGGGCCCTCCACTTT,CASSLDTIRALHF
few,TRBD2,TRBV7-9,TRBJ2-7,TGTGCCAGCAGCTTAGAGGCGGGAGGGCCGGGTGAGCAGTACTTC,CASSLEAGGPGEQYF
-,-,TRBV13,TRBJ2-1,TGTGCCAGCAGCCCTATACTACTACTAGACGGGGGTTACAATGAGCAGTTCTTC,CASSPILLLDGGYNEQFF
few,TRBD1,TRBV9,TRBJ1-1,TGTGCCAGCAGCGCCTCCTGGACAGGACAATCTGAAGCTTTCTTT,CASSASWTGQSEAFF
few,TRBD2,TRBV29-1,TRBJ2-7,TGCAGCGCGACTAGCGGGAGTATCAGCGAGCAGTACTTC,CSATSGSISEQYF
-,TRBD1,TRBV13,TRBJ1-1,TGTGCCAGCAGTTTGAACCAGGGGGAGGCTTTCTTT,CASSLNQGEAFF
-,TRBD1,TRBV7-9,TRBJ1-2,TGTGCCAGCAGCTTAGGACAGGGGATTTCTTATGGCTACACCTTC,CASSLGQGISYGYTF
-,-,TRBV7-3,TRBJ1-2,TGTGCCAGCAGCGCACAGGGTTCTGGGTACACCTTC,CASSAQGSGYTF